The next 27 T cell receptor beta chains were all read from a single sample in a study of CD8+CD57+ T cells in acquired aplastic anemia. The template for TCR beta VDJ and CDR3 sequence profiling was genomic DNA. From the reads, TCRdb called clonotypes with MiXCR, one entry per CDR3 protein. The table includes approximately 190,000 distinct CDR3 sequences, more than 45% detected once. In patients chosen for sequencing, flow cytometry had shown CD8+CD57+ cell expansion. Sequencing was done on a sample of sorted CD4+, CD8+, or CD8+CD57+ T cells (not recorded which) from PBMCs. Every receptor here comes from a human donor with aplastic anemia.

V gene TRBV2 combines with J gene TRBJ2-5; TRBD1 matches at 8 bases. Germline lookup yields CDR1 SNHLY and CDR2 FYNNEI. V shed 9 bases and J 5 bases; nucleotides not matched to a gene: 2. The CDR3 extends over 11 amino acids. CDR3 in amino acids: CARDRVETQYF. For the CDR3, the DNA is TGTGCCAGGGACAGGGTGGAGACCCAGTACTTC.

This clonotype was detected many times. V gene TRBV5-1 combines with J gene TRBJ2-2, with 7 bases matching TRBD2. Unmatched junction bases numbered 12, after V lost 0 bases and J lost 4 bases. Germline loops: CDR1 SGHRS, CDR2 YFSETQ. This CDR3 comprises 18 residues. The CDR3 is CASSLGYSAGGSTGELFF. CDR3 nucleotide sequence: TGCGCCAGCAGCTTGGGATATTCGGCTGGCGGGAGCACCGGGGAGCTGTTTTTT.

This clonotype has just one count. The rearrangement links TRBV7-8 to TRBJ2-7; D remains unclear. The CDR3 contains 15 residues. The V gene's germline CDR1 is SGHVS and CDR2 FQNEAQ. Between the trimmed V and J ends, which lost 8 bases and 4 bases, there was a span of 21 bases. The CDR3 is CASGPGPHAAYEQYF. The CDR3 DNA reads as TGTGCCAGCGGCCCCGGGCCACATGCGGCGTACGAGCAGTACTTC.

This chain's CDR3 is CSVGVGHEQYF. The CDR3 DNA reads as TGCAGCGTTGGGGTGGGCCACGAGCAGTACTTC. The chain carries TRBV29-1 and TRBJ2-7; unclear D gene. Trimming took 4 bases from V and 5 from J, leaving 9 bases between them. This CDR3 contains 11 residues. Germline lookup yields CDR1 SQVTM and CDR2 ANQGSEA.

As to this clonotype: One end of the junction fails to match germline, which may point to a read error. This rearrangement joins TRBV7-3 to TRBJ2-6, with D possibly called TRBD1 or TRBD2 (5 bases each). Germline CDR1 reads SGHTA; CDR2 reads FQGTGA. The length of the CDR3 is 12 residues. Written as DNA, the CDR3 is TGTGCCAGTTCCTCCGGGGCCAACGCCCTGACTTTC. It specifies CASSSGANALTF.

The chain carries TRBV24-1 and TRBJ2-7; possibly TRBD1 for D (6 bases). Germline V lookup: CDR1 KGHDR, CDR2 SFDVKD. The V gene lost 10 bases and the J gene lost 0 bases, with 12 bases spanning the gap. The CDR3 runs 13 residues. In nucleotides, the CDR3 is TGTGCCACACCGGGACACCTCTCCTACGAGCAGTACTTC. Translating it yields CATPGHLSYEQYF.

This clonotype has just a few counts. The rearrangement joins TRBV4-1 to TRBJ2-5; D not certain. The CDR3 is made up of 15 amino acids. Germline-derived CDR1 and CDR2 are MGHRA and YSYEKL. Trimming stripped 4 bases from V and 5 bases from J, with 17 bases between. The CDR3 loop is CASSPGLGFGETQYF. As DNA, the CDR3 is TGCGCCAGCAGCCCCGGCCTAGGATTCGGCGAGACCCAGTACTTC.

This clonotype appeared a few times. The chain employs TRBV20-1 and TRBJ1-2; possible D gene TRBD1, 5 bases. The CDR3 covers 14 residues. CDR1 is DFQATT, CDR2 SNEGSKA, per germline (reference sequence). Trimming cost V 3 bases and J 2 bases, with 13 bases left between them. The chain's CDR3 is CSARRTSGNYGYTF. The CDR3 DNA follows: TGCAGTGCTAGGAGGACATCAGGGAACTATGGCTACACCTTC.

This clonotype appeared many times. The chain links TRBV19 to TRBJ2-5; D unclear. V lost 2 bases, J lost 3 bases, and 7 bases lay in between. Germline V gene data show CDR1 as LNHDA and CDR2 as SQIVND (reference sequence). The CDR3 is 13 residues long. The CDR3 spells CASSINGEETQYF. The CDR3 DNA follows: TGTGCCAGTAGTATAAATGGGGAAGAGACCCAGTACTTC. The whole variable domain, remainder taken from reference TRBV19 and TRBJ2-5, is DGGITQSPKYLFRKEGQNVTLSCEQNLNHDAMYWYRQDPGQGLRLIYYSQIVNDFQKGDIAEGYSVSREKKESFPLTVTSAQKNPTAFYLCASSINGEETQYFGPGTRLLVL.

This chain joins TRBV20-1 and TRBJ2-1; 11 nucleotides line up with TRBD2. J gave up 4 bases and V 5 bases, and 4 bases lay outside the gene matches. CDR3 length: 14 amino acids. CDR1 DFQATT and CDR2 SNEGSKA come from the germline V gene (reference sequence). CDR3 coding DNA: TGCAGTGCTCGACTAGCGGGGAAATACAATGAGCAGTTCTTC. Translating gives CSARLAGKYNEQFF.

This chain joins TRBV29-1 and TRBJ1-1; D perhaps matches TRBD1 (5 bases). V gave up 7 bases and J gave up 1 base, with 10 bases separating them. This CDR3 region has 12 residues. The germline V gene has CDR1 SQVTM and CDR2 ANQGSEA. This CDR3 reads CSAEQGNTEAFF. The CDR3, as DNA: TGCAGCGCTGAGCAGGGGAACACTGAAGCTTTCTTT.

The V call is TRBV2, the J call TRBJ2-7; 7 bases align to TRBD2. Germline trimming cut 5 bases from V and 3 bases from J; bases unmatched to any gene: 7. Germline V lookup: CDR1 SNHLY, CDR2 FYNNEI. CDR3 length: 14 amino acids. The CDR3 spells CASSRPGLNYEQYF. The CDR3 DNA sequence: TGTGCCAGCAGTCGTCCGGGACTAAACTACGAGCAGTACTTC.

The chain uses TRBV9 and TRBJ2-6; 8 nucleotides agree with TRBD1. Trimming took 3 bases from V and 2 from J; bases not matched to a gene: 4. The CDR3 has 16 amino acids. Germline lookup yields CDR1 SGDLS and CDR2 YYNGEE. The CDR3 loop reads CASSERTGPGANVLTF. The DNA of the CDR3 is TGTGCCAGCAGCGAAAGGACAGGGCCTGGGGCCAACGTCCTGACTTTC.

The V gene is TRBV12-3 or TRBV12-4, the J gene TRBJ2-5; 8 bases match TRBD2. V was pared by 5 bases and J by 7 bases, with 12 bases of the junction left unmatched. This CDR3 is 15 amino acids long. The CDR3 DNA follows: TGTGCCAGCAGTCCCCCGGGGGGGGGCAGGGGGACCCAGTACTTC. It codes for CASSPPGGGRGTQYF.

The chain employs TRBV12-3 or TRBV12-4 and TRBJ2-1; TRBD1 aligns across 7 bases. The CDR3 covers 16 residues. V lost 4 bases to trimming and J lost 0 bases; unmatched junction nucleotides: 6. CDR3 amino acids: CASSSPGQSSYNEQFF. DNA of the CDR3: TGTGCCAGCAGTTCACCGGGACAGAGCTCCTACAATGAGCAGTTCTTC.

This chain connects TRBV12-3 or TRBV12-4 to TRBJ2-7; 12 nucleotides align to TRBD2. This CDR3 comprises 22 residues. The V and J ends lost 6 bases and 3 bases, in that order; junction bases with no gene match: 27. CDR3 in DNA: TGTGCCAGCAGCAGACAGGGACCTTCTAGCGGGAGGGCTCGGGTTATGGACTACGAGCAGTACTTC. Protein product: CASSRQGPSSGRARVMDYEQYF.

V usage is TRBV29-1 and J usage is TRBJ2-3; 14 bases match TRBD2. The CDR3 spans 15 residues. The germline CDR1 and CDR2 sequences are SQVTM and ANQGSEA. Trimming at V came to 5 bases and at J to 6 bases, leaving 7 bases not matched to a gene. CDR3 sequence: CSVLPGLAGADTQYF. CDR3 in DNA: TGCAGCGTTCTACCGGGACTAGCGGGGGCGGATACGCAGTATTTT.

This clonotype has a handful of counts. This chain connects TRBV5-1 to TRBJ2-3; 7 nucleotides agree with TRBD2. This CDR3 region has 16 residues. The V and J ends lost 4 bases and 1 base, in that order; junction bases with no gene match: 9. The V gene's germline CDR1 is SGHRS and CDR2 YFSETQ. The CDR3 DNA reads TGCGCCAGCAGCCCCCGACTGGCGGGGGGCACAGATACGCAGTATTTT. It translates to CASSPRLAGGTDTQYF.

This rearrangement joins TRBV2 to TRBJ2-4, with a tentative D call TRBD1 (5 bases). Germline V gene lookup returns CDR1 SNHLY and CDR2 FYNNEI. This CDR3 is built from 11 residues. Trimming stripped 9 bases from V and 7 bases from J, with 10 bases between. CDR3 loop: CARGVGNIQYF. The CDR3 DNA sequence: TGTGCCAGAGGGGTGGGGAACATTCAGTACTTC.

This clonotype was seen only once. This chain joins TRBV20-1 and TRBJ2-7, with 11 bases matching TRBD1. This CDR3 is 16 amino acids long. V lost 4 bases and J lost 7; bases outside the gene matches: 15. Germline V gene data show CDR1 as DFQATT and CDR2 as SNEGSKA (reference sequence). CDR3 sequence (DNA): TGCAGTGCTATCAGAATTCCGGGACAGGGGGTTGGAGAGCAGTACTTC. Amino acids: CSAIRIPGQGVGEQYF.

This clonotype was found once. V is TRBV12-3 or TRBV12-4 and J is TRBJ1-1; 8 positions match TRBD1. The CDR3 length is 17 residues. The trim removed 3 bases at V and 0 bases at J, leaving 9 bases unmatched. CDR3 nucleotides: TGTGCCAGCAGTTTTGGACAGGGTGATTCCATGAACACTGAAGCTTTCTTT. It encodes CASSFGQGDSMNTEAFF.

This sequence joins TRBV9 and TRBJ1-2, with 7 positions matching TRBD1. Per germline, CDR1 SGDLS and CDR2 YYNGEE. Trimming removed 0 bases from V and 4 bases from J; junction bases left unmatched: 3. This CDR3 comprises 14 residues. CDR3 in DNA: TGTGCCAGCAGCGTAGGGGACAGCGTCTATGGCTACACCTTC. It is translated as CASSVGDSVYGYTF.

Only a few counts were recorded for this clonotype. A read error may explain this, as a much larger clone is one base away. This chain uses TRBV15 with TRBJ1-4; maybe TRBD1 (6 bases). The germline CDR1 and CDR2 sequences are LNHNV and YYDKDF (reference sequence). This CDR3 comprises 15 residues. DNA for the CDR3: TGTGCCACCAGCGGAGATTCGGGGACACCTGAAAAACTGTTTTTT. This gives the protein CATSGDSGTPEKLFF.

The V call is TRBV5-1, the J call TRBJ2-7; 10 nucleotides match TRBD1. CDR1 SGHRS and CDR2 YFSETQ come from the germline V gene. The CDR3 has 15 amino acids. Germline trimming cut 3 bases from V and 0 bases from J; bases unmatched to any gene: 3. The CDR3 loop reads CASSYRQGASYEQYF. The CDR3 DNA reads as TGCGCCAGCAGCTATCGACAGGGGGCCTCCTACGAGCAGTACTTC.

Details on this clonotype: This may stem from a read error, because a much larger clone lies one nucleotide away. V is TRBV5-1 and J is TRBJ1-1, with 7 positions matching TRBD1. V lost 4 bases and J lost 10; bases outside the gene matches: 16. Looked up from germline, CDR1 is SGHRS and CDR2 is YFSETQ. There are 15 residues in the CDR3. CDR3 region: CASSRISDRAYGAFF. In nucleotides, the CDR3 is TGCGCCAGCAGCCGGATTTCCGACAGGGCCTATGGAGCTTTCTTT. The whole variable domain, remainder taken from reference TRBV5-1 and TRBJ1-1, is KAGVTQTPRYLIKTRGQQVTLSCSPISGHRSVSWYQQTPGQGLQFLFEYFSETQRNKGNFPGRFSGRQFSNSRSEMNVSTLELGDSALYLCASSRISDRAYGAFFGQGTRLTVV.

This clonotype was observed a single time. A read error is likely, as this CDR3 ends without the conserved phenylalanine or tryptophan. The CDR3, as DNA: TGTGCCAGCAGTTCGATATCTTCTAGCACAGATACGCAGTATGTT. Amino acid sequence: CASSSISSSTDTQYV. This rearrangement joins TRBV11-1 to TRBJ2-3, with unresolved D. CDR3 length: 15 residues. Trimming pared 6 bases from V and 0 bases from J, leaving 13 bases between. Germline V gives CDR1 SGHAT, CDR2 FQDESV (reference sequence).

This clonotype showed up just a few times. The J gene is TRBJ1-1, the V gene TRBV5-1; 10 bases agree with TRBD1. The CDR3 runs to 17 residues. J was trimmed by 0 bases and V by 5 bases; bases with no gene match: 10. Germline values: CDR1 SGHRS, CDR2 YFSETQ. This CDR3 reads CASRDGDRGGMNTEAFF. CDR3 bases: TGCGCCAGCAGGGACGGGGACAGGGGAGGTATGAACACTGAAGCTTTCTTT.